This T cell receptor beta chain was captured by sequencing in a study of post-analysis software for immune sequencing data. Study in general: Relapsing-remitting, secondary progressive and progressive-relapsing forms made up the multiple sclerosis disease courses. The study's findings and limits: Under the F measure, samples that were prepared in one batch clustered strongly together. About five TRBV segments, including TRBV5-6, TRBV5-1 and TRBV20-1, were more frequent in patients than controls.

A note on this clonotype: The antigen is not known.

The authors incorporated unique molecular identifiers into the TCR beta cDNA libraries. It was from roughly 1.1 to 9.2 million T cells that about 540,000 cDNA molecules came. TCRdb re-analysed the PCR reads in MiXCR, keeping a single row per CDR3 protein. Of hundreds of thousands of distinct CDR3 sequences detected, around 33% appear once; the ten largest clones hold 13%. The germline V gene has CDR1 SGHTA and CDR2 FQGNSA. This CDR3 is built from 19 residues. Germline trimming cut 5 bases from V and 4 bases from J; bases unmatched to any gene: 18. This rearrangement joins TRBV7-2 to TRBJ2-3, with 10 positions matching TRBD2. Specimen: blood. This receptor was taken from a girl aged 10-17 years with multiple sclerosis. This chain's CDR3 is CASSTWALAGRGGADTQYF. The DNA of the CDR3 is TGTGCCAGCAGCACCTGGGCACTAGCGGGGCGCGGGGGGGCAGATACGCAGTATTTT.